One sample yielded the 17 T cell receptor beta chains listed below, sequenced in a study of beta chain features in type 1 diabetes (dated by TCRdb to 2017 to 2018). The library was built by means of the immunoSEQ multiplex PCR assay. All of the isolated RNA was reverse transcribed with the High Capacity cDNA Reverse Transcription Kit, so expressed TCRB transcripts were sequenced. The clones in this table, taken by TCRdb from immuneACCESS, are in-frame only. Not every clone is retained; where verified, under half of the shortfall comes from an unresolved V gene, and the cause of the rest is unknown. For this sample the table gives approximately 380,000 clones, of which over 12% were detected only once. Roughly 0.019% of the sample is in the top ten clones. The sequenced sample consisted of naive CD4+ T cells from blood. Taken with the paper, the label for cell subset or site translates to: true naive CD4+ T cells. The receptors originated from a woman between 18 and 30 years old in good health.

This clone was seen a handful of times. The chain combines TRBV27 with TRBJ2-3, with 9 bases aligning to TRBD2. Trimming cost V 6 bases and J 2 bases; bases outside gene matches: 6. Germline loops: CDR1 MNHEY, CDR2 SMNVEV (reference sequence). CDR3 size: 15 residues. CDR3 protein: CASRGLAIITDTQYF. The CDR3 bases are TGTGCCAGCAGGGGACTAGCCATAATCACAGATACGCAGTATTTT.

This clone was observed a handful of times. CDR3: CASSYSGVVNTEAFF. CDR3 bases: TGTGCCAGCAGTTACTCTGGAGTGGTGAACACTGAAGCTTTCTTT. This chain links TRBV6-5 with TRBJ1-1, with unresolved D. The CDR3 runs 15 residues. The V end lost 0 bases, the J end lost 0 bases, and 8 bases lay between the germline ends. Per germline, CDR1 MNHEY and CDR2 SVGAGI.

A few counts support this clone. The genes are TRBV5-4 and TRBJ2-7; 9 bases match TRBD2. Germline V CDR1 and CDR2: SGHNT, YYREEE (reference sequence). The CDR3 spans 14 residues. Trimming removed 4 bases from V and 7 bases from J; junction bases left unmatched: 9. In DNA, the CDR3 is TGTGCCAGCAGCGTAGGAGCGGGAGGTAGTGAGCAGTACTTC. The encoded protein is CASSVGAGGSEQYF.

This clone was counted a few times. This chain connects TRBV7-8 to TRBJ1-5; D gene uncertain. V was cut by 1 base and J by 2 bases, with 12 bases left in between. CDR1 and CDR2 from the germline V gene are SGHVS and FQNEAQ. The CDR3 extends over 16 amino acids. The CDR3 sequence is CASSLVGEAGNQPQHF. Written as DNA, the CDR3 is TGTGCCAGCAGCTTAGTCGGGGAGGCGGGCAATCAGCCCCAGCATTTT.

V is TRBV7-2 and J is TRBJ2-5; 7 bases line up with TRBD2. In germline, CDR1 is SGHTA, CDR2 FQGNSA. The CDR3 has 14 amino acids. With V trimmed by 1 base and J by 5 bases, 4 bases remained unmatched. The CDR3 sequence: CASSLGVGGETQYF. CDR3 sequence (DNA): TGTGCCAGCAGCTTAGGTGTGGGGGGGGAGACCCAGTACTTC.

The table lists this clone with a few counts. The chain recombines TRBV5-1 with TRBJ2-5, with 7 positions matching TRBD1. Germline-derived CDR1 and CDR2 are SGHRS and YFSETQ. The ends lost 3 bases at V and 0 bases at J; junction bases unmatched: 14. The CDR3 spans 18 residues. CDR3 DNA sequence: TGCGCCAGCAGCTACGGGACAGATCTGCTCGAAAACCAAGAGACCCAGTACTTC. Protein: CASSYGTDLLENQETQYF.

The chain links TRBV2 to TRBJ1-4; 7 positions agree with TRBD1. Germline assignment: CDR1 SNHLY and CDR2 FYNNEI. This CDR3 contains 14 residues. J was trimmed by 3 bases and V by 5 bases; bases with no gene match: 3. The CDR3, as DNA: TGTGCCAGCAGTCAGACAGGGCCTAATGAAAAACTGTTTTTT. This encodes CASSQTGPNEKLFF.

The rearrangement joins TRBV11-3 to TRBJ2-2; D might be TRBD1 (5 bases). The germline V gene has CDR1 SGHNT and CDR2 YENEEA. The V and J ends lost 4 bases and 3 bases respectively, with 15 bases between them. There are 16 residues in the CDR3. CDR3 in amino acids: CASSSPLAGYTGELFF. The DNA of the CDR3 is TGTGCCAGCAGCTCGCCCCTGGCAGGGTACACCGGGGAGCTGTTTTTT.

V is TRBV30 and J is TRBJ2-1; unclear D gene. V shed 2 bases and J shed 14 bases, with 16 bases lying between them. There are 12 residues in the CDR3. The V gene's germline CDR1 is GTSNPN and CDR2 SVGIG (reference sequence). This CDR3 is CAWSNQRVSKFF. CDR3 nucleotides: TGTGCCTGGAGTAACCAACGGGTATCAAAGTTCTTC.

The rearrangement joins TRBV5-1 to TRBJ2-3, with 9 nucleotides matching TRBD2. The CDR3 spans 16 residues. Germline V lookup: CDR1 SGHRS, CDR2 YFSETQ. After removal of 4 bases from V and 3 bases from J, the junction contained 9 bases not matched to a gene. The CDR3 DNA follows: TGCGCCAGCAGCACTATAGCGGGAGTAATGACAGATACGCAGTATTTT. It translates to CASSTIAGVMTDTQYF. The whole variable domain, filled in from reference TRBV5-1 and TRBJ2-3, reads KAGVTQTPRYLIKTRGQQVTLSCSPISGHRSVSWYQQTPGQGLQFLFEYFSETQRNKGNFPGRFSGRQFSNSRSEMNVSTLELGDSALYLCASSTIAGVMTDTQYFGPGTRLTVL.

The table lists this clone with a few counts. This chain uses TRBV2 with TRBJ2-5; TRBD2 might be the D (6 bases). The CDR3 loop spans 13 amino acids. V was clipped by 8 bases and J by 5 bases, with 15 bases between them. Germline V CDR1 and CDR2: SNHLY, FYNNEI. CDR3 protein: CASRFGSYETQYF. CDR3 nucleotides: TGTGCCAGCCGATTCGGGAGCTACGAGACCCAGTACTTC. Drawing the rest from reference TRBV2 and TRBJ2-5, the complete variable domain is EPEVTQTPSHQVTQMGQEVILRCVPISNHLYFYWYRQILGQKVEFLVSFYNNEISEKSEIFDDQFSVERPDGSNFTLKIRSTKLEDSAMYFCASRFGSYETQYFGPGTRLLVL.

This clone was counted a few times. The V and J genes are TRBV7-6 and TRBJ2-3; TRBD2 aligns across 7 bases. Germline trimming cut 1 base from V and 1 base from J; bases unmatched to any gene: 2. This CDR3 contains 15 residues. CDR1 is SGHVS, CDR2 FNYEAQ, per germline. In DNA form, the CDR3 reads TGTGCCAGCAGCTTAGGACTAGCAGGCACAGATACGCAGTATTTT. Translation: CASSLGLAGTDTQYF.

The CDR3 loop reads CSAQDSLSYEQYF. CDR3 coding DNA: TGCAGCGCACAGGACAGTCTGAGCTACGAGCAGTACTTC. This rearrangement joins TRBV29-1 to TRBJ2-7, with a weak D call TRBD1 (6 bases). V was cut by 7 bases and J by 3 bases, with 16 bases left in between. Germline lookup yields CDR1 SQVTM and CDR2 ANQGSEA. CDR3 length: 13 residues.

This clone was counted a few times. The chain combines TRBV27 with TRBJ2-7; TRBD2 agrees at 11 bases. Germline CDR1 MNHEY, CDR2 SMNVEV (reference sequence). V was pared by 4 bases and J by 5 bases, with 7 bases of the junction left unmatched. This CDR3 region has 15 residues. The CDR3 DNA reads TGTGCCAGCAGTTCCATAGCGGGAGGGCTCAACGAGCAGTACTTC. It translates to CASSSIAGGLNEQYF.

The chain uses TRBV30 and TRBJ2-7, with unresolved D. The CDR3 length is 13 residues. Germline lookup yields CDR1 GTSNPN and CDR2 SVGIG (reference sequence). Deletions cut 3 bases from V and 0 bases from J, with 9 bases between. CDR3 in amino acids: CAWRAFSSYEQYF. CDR3 DNA: TGTGCCTGGAGAGCGTTCAGCTCCTACGAGCAGTACTTC.

This CDR3 reads CASSSRLAGNDEQYF. The CDR3 coding sequence is TGTGCCAGCAGTTCCCGACTAGCGGGAAACGACGAGCAGTACTTC. V gene TRBV27 combines with J gene TRBJ2-7; 11 positions agree with TRBD2. Germline CDR1 is MNHEY and CDR2 is SMNVEV (reference sequence). J gave up 5 bases and V 4 bases, and 7 bases lay outside the gene matches. The CDR3 totals 15 residues.

This clone was seen a few times. This rearrangement joins TRBV6-4 to TRBJ2-3, with 10 bases identical to TRBD2. From germline, CDR1 is MRHNA and CDR2 SNTAGT. The CDR3 covers 14 residues. V lost 5 bases and J lost 5; bases outside the gene matches: 4. CDR3 sequence (DNA): TGTGCCAGCAGTCTCCTAGCGGGAGTAGATACGCAGTATTTT. Translated: CASSLLAGVDTQYF.